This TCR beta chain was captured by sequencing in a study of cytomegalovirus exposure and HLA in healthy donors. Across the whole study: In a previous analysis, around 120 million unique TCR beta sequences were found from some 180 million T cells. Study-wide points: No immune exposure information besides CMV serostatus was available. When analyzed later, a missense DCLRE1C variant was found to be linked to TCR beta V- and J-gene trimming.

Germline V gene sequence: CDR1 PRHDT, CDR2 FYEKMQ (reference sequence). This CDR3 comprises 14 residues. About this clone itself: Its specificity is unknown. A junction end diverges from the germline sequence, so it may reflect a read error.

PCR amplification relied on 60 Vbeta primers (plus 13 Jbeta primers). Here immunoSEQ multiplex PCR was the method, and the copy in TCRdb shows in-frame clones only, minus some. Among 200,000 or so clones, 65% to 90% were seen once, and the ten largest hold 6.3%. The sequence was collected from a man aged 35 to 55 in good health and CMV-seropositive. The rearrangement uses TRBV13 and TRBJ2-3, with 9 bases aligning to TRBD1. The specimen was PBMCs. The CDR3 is CASSLEGRGQGPSF. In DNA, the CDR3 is TGTGCCAGCAGCTTAGAGGGACGGGGACAGGGCCCGAGTTTT. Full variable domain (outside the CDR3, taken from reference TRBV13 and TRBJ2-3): AAGVIQSPRHLIKEKRETATLKCYPIPRHDTVYWYQQGPGQDPQFLISFYEKMQSDKGSIPDRFSAQQFSDYHSELNMSSLELGDSALYFCASSLEGRGQGPSFGPGTRLTVL.